The T cell receptor beta chain under discussion was sequenced for a study of cytomegalovirus exposure and HLA in healthy donors. Study observations and caveats: When a later analysis was performed, an Asian-associated ancestry cluster reportedly had fewer N-insertions than the approximately 680-donor mean. Confirmation in vitro established that a few CMV-associated chains were specific for CMV antigens.

Worth noting for this clone: Its target is unknown.

V lost 6 bases, J lost 2 bases, and 3 bases stayed unmatched. Per germline, CDR1 ENHRY and CDR2 SYGVKD. The CDR3 is made up of 14 amino acids. PCR employed 60 Vbeta and 13 Jbeta primers. The data were produced by immunoSEQ multiplex PCR, yet TCRdb's version contains in-frame clones alone and is incomplete. The repertoire holds about 160,000 clones, with roughly 70% as singletons. The sequencing sample was made of PBMCs. The chain recombines TRBV10-3 with TRBJ1-2; 10 bases agree with TRBD1. The TCR comes from a woman aged 30 to 39 in good health and CMV-seronegative. The CDR3 is CAISPGQGNYGYTF. The CDR3 coding sequence is TGTGCCATCAGCCCGGGACAGGGGAACTATGGCTACACCTTC.